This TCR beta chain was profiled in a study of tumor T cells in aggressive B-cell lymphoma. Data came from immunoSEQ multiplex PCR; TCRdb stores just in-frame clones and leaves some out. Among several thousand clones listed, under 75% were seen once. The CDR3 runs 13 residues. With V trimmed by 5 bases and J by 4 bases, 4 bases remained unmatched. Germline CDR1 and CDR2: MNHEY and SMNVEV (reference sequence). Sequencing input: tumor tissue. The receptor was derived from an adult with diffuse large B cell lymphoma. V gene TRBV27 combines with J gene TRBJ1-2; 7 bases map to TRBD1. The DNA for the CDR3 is TGTGCCAGCAGTCGGGACAGCTCCTATGGCTACACCTTC. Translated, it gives CASSRDSSYGYTF.